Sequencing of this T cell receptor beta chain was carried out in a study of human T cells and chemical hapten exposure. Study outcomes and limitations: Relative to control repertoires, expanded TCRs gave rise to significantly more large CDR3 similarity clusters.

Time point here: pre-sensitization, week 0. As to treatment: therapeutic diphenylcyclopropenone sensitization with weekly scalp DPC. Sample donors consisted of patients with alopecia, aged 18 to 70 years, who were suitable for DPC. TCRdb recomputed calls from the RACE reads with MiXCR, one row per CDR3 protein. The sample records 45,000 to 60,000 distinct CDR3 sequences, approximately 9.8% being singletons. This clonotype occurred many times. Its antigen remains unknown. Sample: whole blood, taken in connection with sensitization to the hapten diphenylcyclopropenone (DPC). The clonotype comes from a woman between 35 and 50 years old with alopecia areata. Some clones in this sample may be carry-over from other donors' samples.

CDR3 DNA: TGTGCCAGCAGCTTGTTGCGGGGACGCGCAATGGCCAAAAACATTCAGTACTTC. This gives the protein CASSLLRGRAMAKNIQYF. J is TRBJ2-4 and V is TRBV5-6; D possibly corresponds to TRBD2 (6 bases). The germline gives CDR1 SGHDT, CDR2 YYEEEE. The CDR3 consists of 18 residues. Trimming took 1 base from V and 1 from J, leaving 18 bases between them.